The TCR beta chain under discussion was sequenced for a study of OX40 agonist ivuxolimab in advanced cancers. For the study at large: Ivuxolimab was delivered to patients intravenously every 2 weeks at doses spanning 0.01 to 10 mg/kg.

Produced via immunoSEQ multiplex PCR; TCRdb's table is partial and in-frame only. The sample holds under 80,000 clones, approximately 87% seen once. V shed 0 bases and J shed 2 bases, with 11 bases lying between them. Per germline, CDR1 SGHRS and CDR2 YFSETQ. The CDR3 has 15 residues. The genes are TRBV5-1 and TRBJ1-1; perhaps TRBD1 as D (5 bases). This TCR was sampled from an adult with an advanced solid tumor such as melanoma, head and neck, liver or kidney cancer. The material was CD4+ or CD8+ T cells sorted from blood, obtained in a trial of the OX40 agonist ivuxolimab. In nucleotides, the CDR3 is TGCGCCAGCAGCTTGGACGACAGAAGAAACACTGAAGCTTTCTTT. Amino acids: CASSLDDRRNTEAFF.